These T cell receptor beta chains were read from a single sample in a study of STAT5B mutations in CD4+ large granular lymphocyte leukemia. Libraries were prepared by immunoSEQ multiplex PCR; TCRdb keeps only in-frame clonotypes and omits some of them. The sample consists of 30,000 or so clones, around four fifths of them appearing once. Sequencing was done on a sample of CD4+ T cells from blood buffy coats. The receptors were sampled from a human donor in good health. CDR3s include the opening cysteine and the closing phenylalanine or tryptophan. The D gene is left open where the match is weak. Some rows mark clone size as missing; the rest say once, few, many or name a class of expanded clone.

TRBD1 . TRBV14 CASSQRQGAWGYTF
. . TRBV7-9 CASSEPGHATQYF
. . TRBV4-2 CASSQTGPYGYTF
TRBD1 few TRBV7-9 CAIGGQGSNQPQHF
TRBD2 . TRBV6-5 CASSYWSSGVNEQFF
. . TRBV7-3 CASSFVGSEVQYF
TRBD1 . TRBV4-1 CASSGLDRGLETQYF
TRBD1 . TRBV28 CASSNQGAESYNEQFF
TRBD2 once TRBV29-1 CSVHPSGRGAGELFF
. . TRBV7-2 CASSFLRAISTDTQYF
. . TRBV6-1 CASIQAAAGEYEQYF
. large TRBV4-1 CASSPEDSPRETQYF
. . TRBV14 CASSQEIWGKNFYEQYF
. . TRBV7-9 CASTTLRSPNNEQFF
. . TRBV19 CASSGYSGEETQYF
TRBD2 . TRBV5-1 CASSLGIAGTYEQYF
. . TRBV10-1 CASSELRWGEQYF
TRBD1 . TRBV5-5 CASSLTGAETQYF
. . TRBV5-5 CASSFGGPGNYGYTF
TRBD1 few TRBV30 CAWSRGGLNTEAFF
TRBD2 . TRBV11-2 CASYGGSSYEQYF
. . TRBV5-1 CASSLGRWADTQYF
. . TRBV28 CASKSVVTYEQYF
. once TRBV7-2 CASSPQTGVNTEAFF
. . TRBV28 CASTLGQSFEAFF
TRBD1 few TRBV19 CASRRTGGRDTQYF
. . TRBV19 CASSYGGYQETQYF
. . TRBV15 CATSRGSSGANVLTF
. few TRBV7-9 CASSQGQGQPQHF
TRBD1 . TRBV7-8 CASSYQDRRGGYTF
TRBD2 once TRBV4-1 CASSQFGDGTSKSGELFF
TRBD1 . TRBV19 CASSITWDRVHEQYF
. few TRBV18 CASSPPWHYGYTF
TRBD2 . TRBV27 CASFSGGENIQYF
. . TRBV6-5 CASSYSTGFEKLFF
TRBD2 once TRBV27 CASRGPGLAGGSSYNEQFF
. . TRBV18 CASSGTGTMNTEAFF
TRBD1 . TRBV19 CASSILGGPKETQYF
TRBD2 . TRBV9 CASSVEGTRGYNEQFF
. . TRBV19 CASRWGTNTEAFF
. . TRBV5-1 CASSLATYSRDYNEQFF
TRBD2 once TRBV9 CASSGQRAGGYTGELFF
. . TRBV5-1 CASSHQTGPNEKLFF
. . TRBV4-1 CASRRNIGTHGVSYNEQFF
. . TRBV6-1 CASSPQPSSYNEQFF
TRBD2 . TRBV7-2 CASSYTGGPYEQYF
. few TRBV29-1 CSVREGSYEQYF
. . TRBV11-2 CASSTRLGSSYNEQFF
. few TRBV19 CASRTSDYGYTF
TRBD2 . TRBV7-2 CASSPWTSGSETQYF
. . TRBV27 CASSSYGSGANVLTF
. . TRBV11-3 CASSLDNQGSEAFF
. . TRBV27 CASSSRDYSNQPQHF
TRBD2 . TRBV6-1 CASSEFPASLAGDTGELFF
TRBD1 once TRBV28 CASSLLPGQGWYF
TRBD1 . TRBV4-3 CASSRGGTSSYNEQFF
. once TRBV5-4 CASSLSGSGANVLTF